This T cell receptor beta chain emerged from a study of CD8+ T cells in alopecia areata. General study points: Among the top 100, expanded CD8+ clones, as well as scalp clonality, were significantly decreased by tofacitinib. Many of the expanded lesional clones endured in scalp and blood while on tofacitinib.

V lost 8 bases and J lost 9, with 17 bases in between. Germline lookup yields CDR1 MGHDK and CDR2 SYGVNS. The CDR3 loop spans 13 amino acids. Worth noting for this clone: Its antigen is undetermined.

Treatment meaning: oral pan-JAK inhibitor, 5-10 mg twice daily. cDNA serving as the sequencing template came from extracted, reverse transcribed RNA. Sequencing was performed with immunoSEQ multiplex PCR; in TCRdb, only in-frame clones are kept and a portion is missing. Of 150,000 to 250,000 clones in the sample, 55% to 70% were seen once. This sequence originates from a human donor with alopecia areata. Sequencing was performed on CD4+ T cells sorted from blood, taken at week 24, from a patient treated with tofacitinib. The chain joins TRBV25-1 to TRBJ2-1, with D tentatively TRBD2 (6 bases). CDR3: CASLGSQGGEQFF. For the CDR3, the DNA is TGTGCCAGCTTAGGATCGCAGGGAGGTGAGCAGTTCTTC.